Presented here are 2 T cell receptor beta chains from one specimen sequenced in a study of Ad26.COV2.S vaccination and SARS-CoV-2 variants. This table comes from immunoSEQ multiplex PCR, and its TCRdb copy is limited to in-frame clones, with some not included. In the table there are about 680,000 clones, about 89% of which are singletons. Specified treatment: around 19 received Ad26.COV2.S at low or high dose, single or two shots; roughly five received placebo; per-sample allocation not given. All samples were drawn on day 63, counting from the first vaccine or placebo injection. The sequencing used peripheral blood, collected in a trial of Ad26.COV2.S vaccine versus placebo. The receptors come from a person aged 18-65 years who received the Ad26.COV2.S COVID-19 vaccine or a placebo.

The chain has TRBV5-1 and TRBJ2-7; 10 bases line up with TRBD1. The CDR3 length is 18 residues. V shed 7 bases and J 5 bases; nucleotides not matched to a gene: 21. The germline V gene encodes CDR1 SGHRS and CDR2 YFSETQ. The CDR3 region is CASRGQGGYGDSLDEQYF. Written as DNA, the CDR3 is TGCGCCAGCCGTGGACAGGGGGGATACGGGGACTCTCTAGACGAGCAGTACTTC.

The genes are TRBV5-6 and TRBJ2-4, with D uncertain. The V gene lost 2 bases and the J gene lost 0 bases, with 6 bases spanning the gap. This CDR3 comprises 14 residues. CDR1 and CDR2 (germline): SGHDT, YYEEEE. CDR3 DNA sequence: TGTGCCAGCAGCTTAGGTGGAGCCAAAAACATTCAGTACTTC. Protein: CASSLGGAKNIQYF. Combining the CDR3 with reference TRBV5-6 and TRBJ2-4 gives the whole variable domain DAGVTQSPTHLIKTRGQQVTLRCSPKSGHDTVSWYQQALGQGPQFIFQYYEEEERQRGNFPDRFSGHQFPNYSSELNVNALLLGDSALYLCASSLGGAKNIQYFGAGTRLSVL.